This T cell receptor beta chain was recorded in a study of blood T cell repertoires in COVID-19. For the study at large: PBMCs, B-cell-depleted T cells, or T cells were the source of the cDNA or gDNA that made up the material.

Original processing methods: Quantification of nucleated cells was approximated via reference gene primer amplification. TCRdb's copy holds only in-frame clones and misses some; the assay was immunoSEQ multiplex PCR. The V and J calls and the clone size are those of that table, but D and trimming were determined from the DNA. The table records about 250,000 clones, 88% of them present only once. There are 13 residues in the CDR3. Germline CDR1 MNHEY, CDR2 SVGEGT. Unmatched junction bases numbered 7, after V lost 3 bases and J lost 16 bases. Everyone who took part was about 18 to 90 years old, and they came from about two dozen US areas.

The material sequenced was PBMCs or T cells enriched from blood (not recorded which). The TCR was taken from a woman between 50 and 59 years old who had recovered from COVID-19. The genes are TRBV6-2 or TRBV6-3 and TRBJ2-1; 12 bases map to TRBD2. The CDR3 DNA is TGTGCCAGCAGTTATATCCTAGCGGGAGGGCCCTTCTTC. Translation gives CASSYILAGGPFF.